This T cell receptor (beta chain) was profiled in a study of shared clonotypes between healthy human individuals. Each donor was a Caucasian adult residing in Nashville, Tennessee. The protocol was immunoSEQ multiplex PCR, while the TCRdb copy is restricted to in-frame clones and leaves out a portion. This repertoire shows roughly 1,000,000 clones, about 80% found once; its top ten account for around 0.47%. In germline, CDR1 is MNHEY, CDR2 SMNVEV (reference sequence). The CDR3 sequence is 13 residues long. The trim removed 10 bases at V and 1 base at J, leaving 4 bases unmatched. Sequenced: memory CD4+ T cells from PBMCs. The subset is: CD45RA-negative fraction. The clonotype was recovered from a young man in good health. Some clones in this sample may be carry-over from other donors' samples. This chain links TRBV27 with TRBJ2-7; 10 nucleotides match TRBD2. The CDR3 DNA is TGTGCCACCGGGACTAGCGTTTCCTACGAGCAGTACTTC. Encoded protein: CATGTSVSYEQYF.